The T cell receptor beta chain described here comes from a study of blood T cell repertoires in COVID-19. Study-level information: The United States, Italy and Spain were the sources of the acute and convalescent COVID-19 samples. In each case, the material was cDNA or gDNA derived from T cells, B-cell-depleted T cells, or PBMCs.

Between the trimmed V and J ends, which lost 3 bases and 1 base, there was a span of 12 bases. The CDR3 is 16 amino acids. Per germline, CDR1 LNHDA and CDR2 SQIVND (reference sequence). Before being deemed recovered, Cohort 3 donors had two negative PCRs, clearance, or symptom resolution. This table comes from immunoSEQ multiplex PCR, and its TCRdb copy is limited to in-frame clones, with some not included. The sample contains roughly 290,000 clones, about 83% of which appear only once. This rearrangement joins TRBV19 to TRBJ1-4; the D gene is possibly TRBD1 (5 bases). Material: PBMCs or T cells enriched from blood (not recorded which). The receptor was isolated from a woman aged 40 to 49 who had recovered from COVID-19. The CDR3: CASSIPAGGTNEKLFF. CDR3 DNA sequence: TGTGCCAGTAGTATTCCGGCGGGGGGAACTAATGAAAAACTGTTTTTT.